This T cell receptor beta chain derives from a study of CD8 T cells in ankylosing spondylitis. Study observations and caveats: Roughly eight highly homologous variants made up a TCR beta motif that seemed to typify ankylosing spondylitis blood.

Generation of TCR beta libraries employed quantitative 5'-RACE incorporating molecular barcodes. TCRdb redid the calling of the 5' RACE reads with MiXCR, one entry per CDR3 protein. Among 200,000 to 250,000 distinct CDR3 sequences listed, about 7% were seen once. This clonotype came up a few times. The antigen is not known. The CDR3 runs to 13 residues. V lost 6 bases and J 1 base, leaving 8 bases between the germline ends. The germline V gene has CDR1 KGHDR and CDR2 SFDVKD. This receptor was identified in a male donor with ankylosing spondylitis. V gene TRBV24-1 combines with J gene TRBJ1-1; D is possibly TRBD1 (5 bases). The sequencing input was blood, either unsorted or a sorted T cell fraction (not recorded which). The CDR3 sequence: CATSRGANTEAFF. CDR3 sequence (DNA): TGTGCCACCAGTCGAGGGGCGAACACTGAAGCTTTCTTT.